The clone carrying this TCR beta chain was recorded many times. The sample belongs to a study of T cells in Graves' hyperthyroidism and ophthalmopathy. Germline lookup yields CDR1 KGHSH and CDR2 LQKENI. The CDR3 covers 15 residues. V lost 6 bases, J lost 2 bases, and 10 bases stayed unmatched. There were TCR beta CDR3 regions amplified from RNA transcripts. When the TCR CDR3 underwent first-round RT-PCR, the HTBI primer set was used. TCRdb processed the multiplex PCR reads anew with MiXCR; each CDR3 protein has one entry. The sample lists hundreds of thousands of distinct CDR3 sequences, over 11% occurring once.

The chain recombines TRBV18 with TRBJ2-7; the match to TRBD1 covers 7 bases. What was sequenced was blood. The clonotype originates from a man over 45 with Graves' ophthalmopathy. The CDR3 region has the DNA TGTGCCAGCTCCCAAGCGACAGGGACCCCCTACGAGCAGTACTTC. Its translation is CASSQATGTPYEQYF.